The 26 T cell receptor beta chains below all came from one sample that was sequenced in a study of post-analysis software for immune sequencing data. Study-level points and caveats: TRBV5-6, TRBV5-1 and TRBV20-1 belonged to a set of roughly five TRBV segments that were more frequent in patients than controls.

Presence of unique molecular identifiers characterized the TCR beta cDNA libraries. TCRdb called the PCR reads again in MiXCR, with one record for every CDR3 protein. The sample lists roughly 670,000 distinct CDR3 sequences, more than 50% occurring once. No antigen is known for these receptors. Sequencing was carried out using blood. Receptors were obtained from a girl under 10 years old with multiple sclerosis.

The genes are TRBV12-5 and TRBJ2-7, with no clear D. CDR1 and CDR2 (germline): LGHNT, FRNRAP. V was shortened by 4 bases and J by 7 bases, with 8 bases between the two germline ends. The CDR3 consists of 11 residues. CDR3 amino acids: CASGSLLEQYF. The CDR3 DNA sequence: TGTGCTAGTGGTTCCCTCTTAGAGCAGTACTTC.

The chain employs TRBV4-3 and TRBJ2-1; the match to TRBD1 covers 7 bases. Germline V lookup: CDR1 LGHNA, CDR2 YSLEER. V trimming: 0 bases; J trimming: 3 bases; junction bases outside the gene matches: 2. The CDR3 is made up of 15 amino acids. The CDR3 region is CASSQEGTDYNEQFF. The DNA for the CDR3 is TGCGCCAGCAGCCAAGAGGGGACAGACTACAATGAGCAGTTCTTC.

In this sample, this clonotype turned up a few times. V and J are TRBV29-1 and TRBJ2-7; 7 nucleotides line up with TRBD2. CDR1 is SQVTM and CDR2 is ANQGSEA in the germline V gene. The CDR3 contains 12 residues. With 1 base clipped from V and 5 bases from J, the junction kept 2 bases outside the gene matches. DNA for the CDR3: TGCAGCGTTGAAGGACTAGCAGACGAGCAGTACTTC. It codes for CSVEGLADEQYF.

The V call is TRBV11-2, the J call TRBJ2-7; 7 nucleotides agree with TRBD1. Germline-derived CDR1 and CDR2 are SGHAT and FQNNGV. J was trimmed by 4 bases and V by 5 bases; bases with no gene match: 14. This CDR3 is built from 16 residues. The CDR3 protein is CASSPRSGTDLYEQYF. The CDR3 DNA follows: TGTGCCAGCAGCCCAAGATCCGGGACAGACCTGTACGAGCAGTACTTC.

The V gene is TRBV9, the J gene TRBJ2-1; D ambiguous. The CDR3 sequence is 10 residues long. Germline lookup yields CDR1 SGDLS and CDR2 YYNGEE. V shed 3 bases and J shed 10 bases, with 5 bases lying between them. CDR3 in DNA: TGTGCCAGCAGCGCGAGAGAGCAGTTCTTC. Translating it yields CASSAREQFF.

The chain uses TRBV11-1 and TRBJ1-2, with D uncertain. The CDR3 has 14 amino acids. Trimming left V 5 bases short and J 4 bases short, with 14 bases between. Germline V gene sequence: CDR1 SGHAT, CDR2 FQDESV (reference sequence). CDR3 region: CASSPREGIYGYTF. Written as DNA, the CDR3 is TGTGCCAGCAGCCCCCGGGAGGGAATCTATGGCTACACCTTC.

This clonotype occurred once. The rearrangement links TRBV3-1 to TRBJ2-4, with 7 bases aligning to TRBD1. Judging by the DNA end, TRBJ2-7 fits better; the J call may be wrong. The length of the CDR3 is 15 residues. From germline, CDR1 is LGHDT and CDR2 YNNKEL (reference sequence). The CDR3 DNA sequence: TGTGCCAGCAGCCCCAACTGGGACAGTACGGGCGAGCAGTACTTC. Protein: CASSPNWDSTGEQYF.

As DNA, the CDR3 is TGCGCCAGCAGCTTGGCTAGTAACTACAATGAGCAGTTCTTC. Translating gives CASSLASNYNEQFF. The chain joins TRBV5-1 to TRBJ2-1; D ambiguous. CDR1 SGHRS and CDR2 YFSETQ come from the germline V gene. This CDR3 has 14 amino acids. V gave up 0 bases and J gave up 3 bases, with 7 bases separating them.

This clonotype turned up a few times. V gene TRBV20-1 combines with J gene TRBJ1-5; D uncertain. The CDR3 covers 15 residues. V lost 3 bases to trimming and J lost 1 base, with 13 bases between them. Germline V gives CDR1 DFQATT, CDR2 SNEGSKA (reference sequence). In DNA, the CDR3 is TGCAGTGCTAGTCTTTCTACGGACAGCAATCAGCCCCAGCATTTT. It translates to CSASLSTDSNQPQHF.

The gene calls are TRBV7-2 and TRBJ2-5; D is unresolved. CDR1 SGHTA and CDR2 FQGNSA come from the germline V gene. Trimming pared 4 bases from V and 5 bases from J, leaving 8 bases between. The CDR3 totals 12 residues. For the CDR3, the DNA is TGTGCCAGCAGCTCCTCTAAGGAGACCCAGTACTTC. Amino acids: CASSSSKETQYF.

V gene TRBV21-1 combines with J gene TRBJ2-4; the table calls TRBD2, which could not be checked here. TRBV21-1 is a documented pseudogene. This CDR3 has 19 residues. CDR3 nucleotide sequence: TGTGCCAGACTCCGGGACTCCCAACAACAGGGACTAGCCAAAAACATTCAGTACTTC. Its protein is CARLRDSQQQGLAKNIQYF.

V is TRBV7-3 and J is TRBJ2-5; 9 bases are a match to TRBD2. Germline V gene lookup returns CDR1 SGHTA and CDR2 FQGTGA. The CDR3 runs 16 residues. Losses at the gene ends were 2 bases for V and 5 bases for J; bases not matched to a gene: 9. This CDR3 is CASSLLLAGPMETQYF. As DNA, the CDR3 is TGTGCCAGCAGCTTACTCCTAGCGGGACCGATGGAGACCCAGTACTTC.

This clonotype showed up just once. The V call is TRBV6-1, the J call TRBJ2-1; 11 bases are shared with TRBD2. The CDR3 has 15 residues. Trimming removed 4 bases from V and 10 bases from J; junction bases left unmatched: 9. The germline gives CDR1 MNHNS, CDR2 SASEGT. The CDR3 DNA reads TGTGCCAGCAGTGGACTCCCTAGCGGGGGGCCCGAGCAGTTCTTC. This sequence encodes CASSGLPSGGPEQFF.

There are a few counts of this clonotype. The chain has TRBV7-2 and TRBJ2-1; TRBD2 is a possible D gene (5 bases). V was shortened by 3 bases and J by 10 bases, with 19 bases between the two germline ends. Germline CDR1 and CDR2: SGHTA and FQGNSA. This CDR3 contains 15 residues. CDR3 protein: CASSFQLGGGSEQFF. The CDR3 coding sequence is TGTGCCAGCAGCTTTCAACTCGGAGGTGGTTCGGAGCAGTTCTTC.

This sequence joins TRBV6-1 and TRBJ2-3; D remains ambiguous. Germline CDR1 and CDR2: MNHNS and SASEGT. V was cut by 5 bases and J by 5 bases, with 14 bases left in between. The CDR3 has 14 residues. The CDR3 sequence is CASSKLEQEDTQYF. The DNA of the CDR3 is TGTGCCAGCAGTAAACTTGAACAAGAAGATACGCAGTATTTT.

This rearrangement joins TRBV6-2 or TRBV6-3 to TRBJ1-4; no reliable D call. This CDR3 spans 14 amino acids. Trimming took 6 bases from V and 0 from J, leaving 8 bases between them. The germline V gene encodes CDR1 MNHEY and CDR2 SVGEGT. CDR3 nucleotide sequence: TGTGCCAGCAGCTCCAGGCCAACTAATGAAAAACTGTTTTTT. It translates to CASSSRPTNEKLFF.

In its sample, this clonotype was seen once. The chain joins TRBV12-3 or TRBV12-4 to TRBJ1-5, with a tentative D call TRBD1 (6 bases). Trimming left V 2 bases short and J 9 bases short, with 14 bases between. The CDR3 is made up of 14 amino acids. The CDR3 DNA reads as TGTGCCAGCAGTTTATCCCGGGACAACCTGCCCCAGCATTTT. It codes for CASSLSRDNLPQHF.

The chain uses TRBV12-3 or TRBV12-4 and TRBJ2-3, with TRBD2 identical over 11 bases. Germline trimming cut 1 base from V and 3 bases from J; bases unmatched to any gene: 6. This CDR3 comprises 17 residues. CDR3 sequence (DNA): TGTGCCAGCAGTTTAGTATTAGCGGGAGGGCCTACAGATACGCAGTATTTT. Its translation: CASSLVLAGGPTDTQYF.

The count of this clonotype is one. This chain joins TRBV18 and TRBJ2-5; D is possibly TRBD2 (5 bases). The CDR3 totals 15 residues. Trimming removed 1 base at V and 0 bases at J, with 9 bases between. CDR1 KGHSH and CDR2 LQKENI come from the germline V gene. CDR3 protein: CASSPRAGDQETQYF. In DNA, the CDR3 is TGTGCCAGCTCACCACGGGCCGGGGACCAAGAGACCCAGTACTTC.

In its sample, this clonotype was seen a few times. The chain uses TRBV5-1 and TRBJ2-1; D tentatively fits TRBD1 or TRBD2 (5 bases each). The V gene lost 4 bases and the J gene lost 10 bases, with 18 bases spanning the gap. CDR1 is SGHRS, CDR2 YFSETQ, per germline. The CDR3 spans 14 residues. The CDR3 loop is CASSLPERDPEQFF. CDR3 coding DNA: TGCGCCAGCAGCCTACCTGAAAGGGACCCAGAGCAGTTCTTC. The whole variable domain, remainder taken from reference TRBV5-1 and TRBJ2-1, is KAGVTQTPRYLIKTRGQQVTLSCSPISGHRSVSWYQQTPGQGLQFLFEYFSETQRNKGNFPGRFSGRQFSNSRSEMNVSTLELGDSALYLCASSLPERDPEQFFGPGTRLTVL.

The genes are TRBV15 and TRBJ1-5, with 8 positions matching TRBD1. V shed 4 bases and J 2 bases; nucleotides not matched to a gene: 10. Germline loops: CDR1 LNHNV, CDR2 YYDKDF (reference sequence). The CDR3 is 17 amino acids. CDR3 DNA sequence: TGTGCCACCAGCACGCGGGGCCCAGGGGGCGGCAATCAGCCCCAGCATTTT. This encodes CATSTRGPGGGNQPQHF.

The rearrangement links TRBV18 to TRBJ2-2; TRBD2 aligns across 14 bases. After removal of 6 bases from V and 4 bases from J, the junction contained 4 bases not matched to a gene. Germline values: CDR1 KGHSH, CDR2 LQKENI. CDR3 length equals 16 residues. The CDR3 DNA reads TGTGCCAGCTCCGGGACTAGCGGGAGCATCACCGGGGAGCTGTTTTTT. Translation gives CASSGTSGSITGELFF.

This chain connects TRBV10-1 to TRBJ2-1; 10 bases map to TRBD1. V lost 8 bases and J lost 5; bases outside the gene matches: 6. Germline V lookup: CDR1 WNHNN, CDR2 SYGVQD (reference sequence). The CDR3 is 14 residues long. The DNA for the CDR3 is TGCGCCAGCCCCGGGACAGGGGCGAACAATGAGCAGTTCTTC. Translated, it gives CASPGTGANNEQFF.

The chain links TRBV5-1 to TRBJ2-5; D is uncertain. With 0 bases removed from V and 1 base from J, the gap between germline ends came to 7 bases. Germline CDR1 is SGHRS and CDR2 is YFSETQ. This CDR3 comprises 14 residues. The CDR3 DNA reads as TGCGCCAGCAGCTTGGGGATGTTCCAAGAGACCCAGTACTTC. Protein sequence: CASSLGMFQETQYF.

This clonotype has just a few counts. The chain has TRBV5-1 and TRBJ2-5, with TRBD1 matching over 8 bases. The germline CDR1 and CDR2 sequences are SGHRS and YFSETQ. This CDR3 spans 16 amino acids. Trimming cost V 0 bases and J 5 bases; bases outside gene matches: 9. The chain's CDR3 is CASSLEDRDKTETQYF. DNA of the CDR3: TGCGCCAGCAGCTTGGAGGACAGGGATAAGACGGAGACCCAGTACTTC.

In DNA form, the CDR3 reads TGTGCCAGCAGTTACTCCTACTTACTTGACAGCCATAGCAATCAGCCCCAGCATTTT. Encoded protein: CASSYSYLLDSHSNQPQHF. V and J are TRBV6-2 or TRBV6-3 and TRBJ1-5, with D maybe TRBD1 (5 bases). The CDR3 covers 19 residues. Trimming left V 0 bases short and J 0 bases short, with 18 bases between. CDR1 MNHEY and CDR2 SVGEGT come from the germline V gene.